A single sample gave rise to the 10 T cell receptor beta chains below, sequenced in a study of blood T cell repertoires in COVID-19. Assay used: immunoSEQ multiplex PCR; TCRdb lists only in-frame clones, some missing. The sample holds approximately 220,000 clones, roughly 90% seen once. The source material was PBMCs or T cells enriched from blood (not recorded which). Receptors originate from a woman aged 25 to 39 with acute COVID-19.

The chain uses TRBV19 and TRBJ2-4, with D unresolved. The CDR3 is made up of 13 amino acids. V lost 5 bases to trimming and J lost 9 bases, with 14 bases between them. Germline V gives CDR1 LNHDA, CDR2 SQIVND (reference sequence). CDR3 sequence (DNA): TGTGCCAGTAGTTCCCCTTCAGGAAGCATTCAGTACTTC. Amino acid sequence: CASSSPSGSIQYF.

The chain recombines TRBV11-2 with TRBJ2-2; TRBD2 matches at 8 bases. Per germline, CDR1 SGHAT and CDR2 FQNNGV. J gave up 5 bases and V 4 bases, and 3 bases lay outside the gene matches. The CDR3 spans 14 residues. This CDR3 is CASSWASGTGELFF. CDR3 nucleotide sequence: TGTGCCAGCAGCTGGGCTAGCGGGACCGGGGAGCTGTTTTTT.

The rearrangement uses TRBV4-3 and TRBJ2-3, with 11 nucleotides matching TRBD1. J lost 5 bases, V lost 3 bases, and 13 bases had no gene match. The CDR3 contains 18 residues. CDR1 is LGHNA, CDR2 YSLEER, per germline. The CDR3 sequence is CASSHDGQGAIEGDTQYF. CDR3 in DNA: TGCGCCAGCAGCCACGACGGACAGGGGGCGATTGAGGGAGATACGCAGTATTTT.

The CDR3 DNA sequence: TGTGCCAGCAGTGCGGGAAGGAGGGGCCTCCTCCACCACGAGCAGTACTTC. As protein: CASSAGRRGLLHHEQYF. This rearrangement joins TRBV27 to TRBJ2-7; possible D gene TRBD2, 6 bases. The V and J ends lost 5 bases and 5 bases respectively, with 25 bases between them. CDR1 is MNHEY and CDR2 is SMNVEV in the germline V gene (reference sequence). This CDR3 spans 17 amino acids.

The DNA of the CDR3 is TGCGCCAGCAGCTTGGCCACAGGGCGGTACGAGCAGTACTTC. Amino acids: CASSLATGRYEQYF. The chain carries TRBV5-1 and TRBJ2-7, with D possibly TRBD1 on 6 matching bases. V was cut by 0 bases and J by 4 bases, with 11 bases left in between. CDR3 length equals 14 residues. CDR1 is SGHRS, CDR2 YFSETQ, per germline.

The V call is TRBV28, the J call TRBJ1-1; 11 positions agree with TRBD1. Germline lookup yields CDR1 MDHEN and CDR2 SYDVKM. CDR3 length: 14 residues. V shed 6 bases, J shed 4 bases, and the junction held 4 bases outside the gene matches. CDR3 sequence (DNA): TGTGCCAGCAGCCCCGGACAGGGGGCCACTGAAGCTTTCTTT. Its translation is CASSPGQGATEAFF. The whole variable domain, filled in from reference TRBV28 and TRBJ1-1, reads DVKVTQSSRYLVKRTGEKVFLECVQDMDHENMFWYRQDPGLGLRLIYFSYDVKMKEKGDIPEGYSVSREKKERFSLILESASTNQTSMYLCASSPGQGATEAFFGQGTRLTVV.

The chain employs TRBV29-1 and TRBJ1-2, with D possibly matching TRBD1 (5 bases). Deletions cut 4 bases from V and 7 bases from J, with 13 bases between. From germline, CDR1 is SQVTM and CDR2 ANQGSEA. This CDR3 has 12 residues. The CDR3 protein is CSVAGRVVGYTF. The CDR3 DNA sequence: TGCAGCGTTGCAGGCAGGGTGGTTGGCTACACCTTC.

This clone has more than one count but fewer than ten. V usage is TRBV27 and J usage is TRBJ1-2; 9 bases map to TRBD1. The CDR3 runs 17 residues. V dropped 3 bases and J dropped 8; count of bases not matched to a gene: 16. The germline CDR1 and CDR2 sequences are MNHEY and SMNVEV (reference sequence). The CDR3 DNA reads TGTGCCAGCAGTTTCTCAACGCTGACAGGGGGTTTAGGCGGCTACACCTTC. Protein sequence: CASSFSTLTGGLGGYTF.

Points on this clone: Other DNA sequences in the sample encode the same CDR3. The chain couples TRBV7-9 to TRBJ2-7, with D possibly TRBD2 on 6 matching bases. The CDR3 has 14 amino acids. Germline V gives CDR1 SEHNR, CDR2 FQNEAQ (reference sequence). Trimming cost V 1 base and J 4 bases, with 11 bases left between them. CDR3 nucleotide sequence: TGTGCCAGCAGCTTAGGGGCCGGAGGGTACGAGCAGTACTTC. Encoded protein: CASSLGAGGYEQYF. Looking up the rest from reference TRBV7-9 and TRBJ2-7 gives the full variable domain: DTGVSQNPRHKITKRGQNVTFRCDPISEHNRLYWYRQTLGQGPEFLTYFQNEAQLEKSRLLSDRFSAERPKGSFSTLEIQRTEQGDSAMYLCASSLGAGGYEQYFGPGTRLTVT.

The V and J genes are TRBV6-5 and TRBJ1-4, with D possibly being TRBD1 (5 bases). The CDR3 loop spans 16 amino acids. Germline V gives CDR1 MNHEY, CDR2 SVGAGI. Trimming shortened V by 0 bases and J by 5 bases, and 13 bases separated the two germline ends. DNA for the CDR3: TGTGCCAGCAGTTACTCCACTGGGCAGGGCAATGAAAAACTGTTTTTT. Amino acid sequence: CASSYSTGQGNEKLFF.